This TCR beta chain emerged from a study of PD-1 blockade in classical Hodgkin lymphoma. Overall study findings and caveats: It was among complete responders that baseline diversity resembled that of newly diagnosed patients. The causes of the repertoire differences, possibly disease activity or prior therapy, remain undefined. CD4+ TCR diversity climbed significantly by C4D1, unlike CD8+ TCR diversity. Relative to healthy donors, newly diagnosed patients reportedly had lower baseline TCR diversity, which was reported as lower still in relapsed/refractory patients.

Regarding this clone: Antigen specificity is unknown.

All patients relapsed after autologous stem cell transplantation, and brentuximab vedotin exposure varied. The ends were cut back, 2 bases at V and 0 bases at J, with 5 bases in the middle. Germline CDR1 is ENHRY and CDR2 is SYGVKD. The CDR3 covers 14 residues. The assay was immunoSEQ multiplex PCR, and TCRdb's table has in-frame clones only and misses some. The data contain over 10,000 clones, roughly nine tenths of them singletons. The sequencing here drew on peripheral blood mononuclear cells (PBMCs), taken at baseline. The V call is TRBV10-3, the J call TRBJ1-5; D ambiguous. This clonotype originated in a human donor with classical Hodgkin lymphoma. The CDR3 bases are TGTGCCATCAGTGAGACCTTTAGCAATCAGCCCCAGCATTTT. Its protein is CAISETFSNQPQHF.